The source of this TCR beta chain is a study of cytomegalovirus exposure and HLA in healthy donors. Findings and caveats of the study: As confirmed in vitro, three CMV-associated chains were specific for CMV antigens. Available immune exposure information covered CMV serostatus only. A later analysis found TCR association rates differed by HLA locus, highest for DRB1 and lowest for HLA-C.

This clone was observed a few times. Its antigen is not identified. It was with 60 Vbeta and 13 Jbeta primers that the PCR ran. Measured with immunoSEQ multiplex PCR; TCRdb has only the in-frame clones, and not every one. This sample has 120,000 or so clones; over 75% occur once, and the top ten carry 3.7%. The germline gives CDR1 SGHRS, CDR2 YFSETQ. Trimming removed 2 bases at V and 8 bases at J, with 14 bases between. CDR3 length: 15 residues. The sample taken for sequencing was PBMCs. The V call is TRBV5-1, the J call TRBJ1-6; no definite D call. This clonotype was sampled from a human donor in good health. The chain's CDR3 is CASSLVRPGDSPLHF. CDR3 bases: TGCGCCAGCAGCTTAGTAAGGCCCGGGGATTCACCCCTCCACTTT. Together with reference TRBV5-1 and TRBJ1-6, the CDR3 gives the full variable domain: KAGVTQTPRYLIKTRGQQVTLSCSPISGHRSVSWYQQTPGQGLQFLFEYFSETQRNKGNFPGRFSGRQFSNSRSEMNVSTLELGDSALYLCASSLVRPGDSPLHFGNGTRLTVT.